One sample yielded the 4 T cell receptor beta chains listed below, sequenced in a study of T cell clones after liver transplantation. Data came from immunoSEQ multiplex PCR; TCRdb stores just in-frame clones and leaves some out. In the table there are about 75,000 clones, around 84% of which are singletons. The specimen comprised CD4+ T cells from blood, sampled less than 50 months after liver transplant. The receptors were sampled from a human patient who received a liver transplant. These T cells may partly come from the graft donor.

This clone came up many times. The CDR3 here is CASRTGGRTGELFF. The CDR3 coding sequence is TGTGCCAGCAGAACAGGGGGCCGGACCGGGGAGCTGTTTTTT. The V call is TRBV2, the J call TRBJ2-2, with 9 positions matching TRBD1. V gave up 6 bases and J gave up 5 bases; unmatched junction bases: 4. The CDR3 spans 14 residues. Germline CDR1 SNHLY, CDR2 FYNNEI.

The chain has TRBV19 and TRBJ1-2, with D unresolved. CDR1 and CDR2 from the germline V gene are LNHDA and SQIVND (reference sequence). The V gene lost 1 base and the J gene lost 2 bases, with 11 bases spanning the gap. This CDR3 region has 15 residues. CDR3 sequence: CASSIARAANYGYTF. CDR3 coding DNA: TGTGCCAGTAGTATAGCCCGGGCAGCGAACTATGGCTACACCTTC.

The CDR3, as DNA: TGTGCCAGCGGGAATTTAGTCTATGGCTACACCTTC. Encoded protein: CASGNLVYGYTF. This sequence joins TRBV9 and TRBJ1-2; D not certain. CDR3 length: 12 amino acids. Germline V lookup: CDR1 SGDLS, CDR2 YYNGEE. Trimming took 7 bases from V and 4 from J, leaving 11 bases between them. The complete variable domain, with remaining parts taken from reference TRBV9 and TRBJ1-2, reads DSGVTQTPKHLITATGQRVTLRCSPRSGDLSVYWYQQSLDQGLQFLIQYYNGEERAKGNILERFSAQQFPDLHSELNLSSLELGDSALYFCASGNLVYGYTFGSGTRLTVV.

This sequence joins TRBV9 and TRBJ2-1; 7 nucleotides agree with TRBD2. V lost 0 bases, J lost 6 bases, and 6 bases stayed unmatched. The CDR3 extends over 15 amino acids. Germline-derived CDR1 and CDR2 are SGDLS and YYNGEE. The CDR3, as DNA: TGTGCCAGCAGCGTAGTCTCTAGCGGTCTCAATGAGCAGTTCTTC. Amino acid sequence: CASSVVSSGLNEQFF.